A selection of T cell receptor beta chains follows, all from one sample in a study of cytomegalovirus exposure and HLA in healthy donors. The data were produced by immunoSEQ multiplex PCR, yet TCRdb's version contains in-frame clones alone and is incomplete. The sample yields 150,000 to 200,000 clones, 75% seen once. Sequenced: PBMCs. Receptors originate from a young man in good health and CMV-seropositive. Both conserved end residues are part of each CDR3. Each record gives: V gene, D gene, clone size, J gene, CDR3 protein, CDR3 DNA. The D gene is left open where the match is weak. Clone size appears in some rows only: once, few, many, or a class for an expanded clone.

>TRBV27|.|.|TRBJ1-2
CASGLQGYGYTF
TGTGCCAGCGGGTTGCAGGGCTATGGCTACACCTTC
>TRBV15|TRBD2|.|TRBJ2-7
CATSRDILAGVEQYF
TGTGCCACCAGCAGAGATATACTAGCGGGAGTGGAGCAGTACTTC
>TRBV30|TRBD1|.|TRBJ1-1
CAWSDGQGNTEAFF
TGTGCCTGGAGCGATGGACAGGGGAACACTGAAGCTTTCTTT
>TRBV5-4|TRBD2|.|TRBJ2-1
CASSSGAGGRPEEQFF
TGTGCCAGCAGCTCAGGAGCGGGAGGGCGACCGGAAGAGCAGTTCTTC
>TRBV7-8|TRBD1|.|TRBJ1-5
CASSLGDRALAYNSNQPQHF
TGTGCCAGCAGCTTAGGTGACAGGGCTCTAGCATATAATAGCAATCAGCCCCAGCATTTT
>TRBV6-5|TRBD2|.|TRBJ2-3
CASSYAGTSGMNTQYF
TGTGCCAGCAGTTACGCCGGGACTAGCGGGATGAATACGCAGTATTTT
>TRBV7-9|.|.|TRBJ2-3
CASSPPGTDTQYF
TGTGCCAGCAGCCCCCCGGGGACAGATACGCAGTATTTT
>TRBV19|.|once|TRBJ1-2
CASRDPTGANYGYTF
TGTGCCAGTAGGGATCCGACAGGAGCTAACTATGGCTACACCTTC
>TRBV28|.|.|TRBJ2-7
CASSLRGSVAYEQYF
TGTGCCAGCAGTTTAAGGGGGAGCGTAGCCTACGAGCAGTACTTC
>TRBV28|TRBD2|.|TRBJ2-1
CASSPGGLYNEQFF
TGTGCCAGCAGCCCGGGGGGACTCTACAATGAGCAGTTCTTC
>TRBV7-9|.|.|TRBJ2-2
CASSLATSVAGELFF
TGTGCCAGCAGCTTAGCTACCAGTGTGGCCGGGGAGCTGTTTTTT
>TRBV7-6|TRBD2|.|TRBJ2-5
CASSPTSGQETQYF
TGTGCCAGCAGCCCGACTAGCGGGCAAGAGACCCAGTACTTC
>TRBV5-1|.|.|TRBJ1-1
CASSTQGWGANTEAFF
TGCGCCAGCAGCACCCAAGGTTGGGGCGCGAACACTGAAGCTTTCTTT
>TRBV19|.|.|TRBJ2-1
CATTGGLADFNEQFF
TGTGCCACCACGGGCGGGCTAGCCGACTTCAATGAGCAGTTCTTC
>TRBV5-1|TRBD2|.|TRBJ2-1
CASSANLGLAGNNEQFF
TGCGCCAGCAGCGCGAATTTGGGACTAGCGGGTAACAATGAGCAGTTCTTC
>TRBV5-5|.|.|TRBJ2-1
CASSPEGSYNEQFF
TGTGCCAGCAGCCCGGAGGGGTCGTACAATGAGCAGTTCTTC
>TRBV6-1|TRBD1|.|TRBJ2-2
CASKSGTGNTGELFF
TGTGCCAGCAAGTCCGGGACAGGGAACACCGGGGAGCTGTTTTTT
>TRBV2|TRBD2|.|TRBJ2-1
CASSEKTSGNNEQFF
TGTGCCAGCAGTGAAAAGACTAGCGGGAACAATGAGCAGTTCTTC
>TRBV7-2|TRBD2|.|TRBJ2-3
CASSYYNREGQDTQYF
TGTGCCAGCAGCTACTACAACCGGGAGGGCCAAGATACGCAGTATTTT
>TRBV5-1|TRBD2|.|TRBJ2-1
CASTGPGLAGSEQFF
TGCGCCAGTACGGGGCCGGGACTAGCGGGAAGCGAGCAGTTCTTC
>TRBV7-2|TRBD2|.|TRBJ2-6
CASSWAGGNANVLTF
TGTGCCAGCAGCTGGGCCGGGGGGAACGCCAACGTCCTGACTTTC
>TRBV7-9|.|.|TRBJ1-4
CPSSLALAGNEKLFF
TGTCCCAGCAGCTTAGCGTTGGCAGGGAATGAAAAACTGTTTTTT